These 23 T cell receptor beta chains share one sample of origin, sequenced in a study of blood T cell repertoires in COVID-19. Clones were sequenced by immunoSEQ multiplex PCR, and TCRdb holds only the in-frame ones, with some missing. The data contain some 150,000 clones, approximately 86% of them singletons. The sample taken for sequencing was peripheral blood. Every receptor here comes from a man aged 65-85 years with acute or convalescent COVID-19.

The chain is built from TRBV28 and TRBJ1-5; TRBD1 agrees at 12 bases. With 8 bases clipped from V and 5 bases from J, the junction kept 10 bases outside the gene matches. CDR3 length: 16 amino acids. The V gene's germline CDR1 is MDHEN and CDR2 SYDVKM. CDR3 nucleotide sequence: TGTGCCAGCGCTGGAGGGACAGGGGGCTTCGATCAGCCCCAGCATTTT. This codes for CASAGGTGGFDQPQHF.

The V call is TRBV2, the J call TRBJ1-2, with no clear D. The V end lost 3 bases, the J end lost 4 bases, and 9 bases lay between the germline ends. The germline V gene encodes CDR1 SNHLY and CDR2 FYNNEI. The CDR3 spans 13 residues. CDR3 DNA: TGTGCCAGCAGTGACACGGTTTCCTATGGCTACACCTTC. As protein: CASSDTVSYGYTF.

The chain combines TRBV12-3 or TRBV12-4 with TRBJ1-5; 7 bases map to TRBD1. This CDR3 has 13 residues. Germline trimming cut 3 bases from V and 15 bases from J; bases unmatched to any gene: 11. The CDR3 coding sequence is TGTGCCAGCAGTTTGACAGGGCGGACTTTCTTGCATTTT. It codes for CASSLTGRTFLHF.

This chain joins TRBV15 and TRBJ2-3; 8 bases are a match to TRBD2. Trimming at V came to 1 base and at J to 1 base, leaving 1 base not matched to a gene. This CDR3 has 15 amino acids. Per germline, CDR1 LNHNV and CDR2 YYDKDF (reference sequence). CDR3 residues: CATSRVSGGTDTQYF. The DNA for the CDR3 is TGTGCCACCAGCAGAGTTAGCGGGGGCACAGATACGCAGTATTTT. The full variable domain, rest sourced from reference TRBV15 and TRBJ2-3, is DAMVIQNPRYQVTQFGKPVTLSCSQTLNHNVMYWYQQKSSQAPKLLFHYYDKDFNNEADTPDNFQSRRPNTSFCFLDIRSPGLGDTAMYLCATSRVSGGTDTQYFGPGTRLTVL.

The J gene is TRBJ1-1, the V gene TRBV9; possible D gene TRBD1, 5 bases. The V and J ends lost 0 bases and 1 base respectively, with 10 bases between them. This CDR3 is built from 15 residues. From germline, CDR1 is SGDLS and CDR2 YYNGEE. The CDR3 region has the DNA TGTGCCAGCAGCGTAGCCGGGGGTAGGAACACTGAAGCTTTCTTT. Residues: CASSVAGGRNTEAFF.

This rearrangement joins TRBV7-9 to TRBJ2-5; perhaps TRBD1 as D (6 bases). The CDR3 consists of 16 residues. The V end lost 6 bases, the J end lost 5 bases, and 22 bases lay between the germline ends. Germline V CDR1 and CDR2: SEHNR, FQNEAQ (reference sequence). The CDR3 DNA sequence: TGTGCCAGCAGACCCTTTTTTACAGGGAATTTGGAGACCCAGTACTTC. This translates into CASRPFFTGNLETQYF.

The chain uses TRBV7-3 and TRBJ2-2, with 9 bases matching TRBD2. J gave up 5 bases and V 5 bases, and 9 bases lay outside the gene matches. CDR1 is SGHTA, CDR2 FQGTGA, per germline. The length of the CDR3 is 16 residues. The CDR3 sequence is CASSPLGLAGTGELFF. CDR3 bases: TGTGCCAGCAGCCCCCTGGGGCTAGCGGGAACCGGGGAGCTGTTTTTT. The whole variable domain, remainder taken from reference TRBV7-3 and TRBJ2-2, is GAGVSQTPSNKVTEKGKYVELRCDPISGHTALYWYRQSLGQGPEFLIYFQGTGAADDSGLPNDRFFAVRPEGSVSTLKIQRTERGDSAVYLCASSPLGLAGTGELFFGEGSRLTVL.

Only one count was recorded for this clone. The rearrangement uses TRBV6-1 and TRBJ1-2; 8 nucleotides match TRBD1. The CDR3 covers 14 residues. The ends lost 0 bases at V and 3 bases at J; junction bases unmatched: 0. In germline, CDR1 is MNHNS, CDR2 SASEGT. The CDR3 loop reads CASSEAGQDYGYTF. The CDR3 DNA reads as TGTGCCAGCAGTGAAGCGGGACAGGACTATGGCTACACCTTC.

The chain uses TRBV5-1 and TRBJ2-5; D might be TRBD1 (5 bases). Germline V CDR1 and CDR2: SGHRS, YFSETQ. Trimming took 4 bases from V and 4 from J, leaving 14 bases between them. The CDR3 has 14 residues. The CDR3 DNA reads TGCGCCAGCAGCCCAAGGGGTGAGGTAGAGACCCAGTACTTC. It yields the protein CASSPRGEVETQYF.

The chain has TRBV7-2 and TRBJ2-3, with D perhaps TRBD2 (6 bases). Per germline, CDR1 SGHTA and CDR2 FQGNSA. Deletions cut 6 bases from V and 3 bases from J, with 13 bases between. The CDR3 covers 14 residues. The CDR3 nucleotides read TGTGCCAGCAGGCCGGCTAGCGCAACAGATACGCAGTATTTT. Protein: CASRPASATDTQYF. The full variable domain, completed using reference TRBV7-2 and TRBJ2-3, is GAGVSQSPSNKVTEKGKDVELRCDPISGHTALYWYRQSLGQGLEFLIYFQGNSAPDKSGLPSDRFSAERTGGSVSTLTIQRTQQEDSAVYLCASRPASATDTQYFGPGTRLTVL.

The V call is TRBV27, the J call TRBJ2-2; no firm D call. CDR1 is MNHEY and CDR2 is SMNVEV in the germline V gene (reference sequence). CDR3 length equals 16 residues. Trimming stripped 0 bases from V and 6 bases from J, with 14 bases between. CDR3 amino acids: CASSLSLLGVAGELFF. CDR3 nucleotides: TGTGCCAGCAGTTTATCACTCCTCGGAGTGGCCGGGGAGCTGTTTTTT.

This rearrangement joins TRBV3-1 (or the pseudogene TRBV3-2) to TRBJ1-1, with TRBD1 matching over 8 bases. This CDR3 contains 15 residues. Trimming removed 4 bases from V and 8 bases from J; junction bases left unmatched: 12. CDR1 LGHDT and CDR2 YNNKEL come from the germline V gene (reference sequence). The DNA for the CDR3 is TGTGCCAGCAGCCCTACCGCCGGGACAGGCCCCGAAGCTTTCTTT. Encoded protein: CASSPTAGTGPEAFF.

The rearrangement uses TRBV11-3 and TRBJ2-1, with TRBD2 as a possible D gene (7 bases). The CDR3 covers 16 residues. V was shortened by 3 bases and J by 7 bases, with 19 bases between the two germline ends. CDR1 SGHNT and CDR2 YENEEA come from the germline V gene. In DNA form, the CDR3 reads TGTGCCAGCAGCTTGGGGGGGGCGGGAGAAGAGAATGAGCAGTTCTTC. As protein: CASSLGGAGEENEQFF.

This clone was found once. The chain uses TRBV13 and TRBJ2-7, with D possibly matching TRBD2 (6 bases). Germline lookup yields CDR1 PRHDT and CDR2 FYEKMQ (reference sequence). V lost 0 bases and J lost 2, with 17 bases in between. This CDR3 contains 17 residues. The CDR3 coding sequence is TGTGCCAGCAGCTTAGGGACTTCTTCTAGCGCAACCTACGAGCAGTACTTC. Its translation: CASSLGTSSSATYEQYF.

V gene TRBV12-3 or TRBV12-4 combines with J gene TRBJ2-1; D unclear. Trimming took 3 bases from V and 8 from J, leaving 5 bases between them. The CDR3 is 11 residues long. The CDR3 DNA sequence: TGTGCCAGCAGTTTTGCGGATGAGCAGTTCTTC. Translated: CASSFADEQFF.

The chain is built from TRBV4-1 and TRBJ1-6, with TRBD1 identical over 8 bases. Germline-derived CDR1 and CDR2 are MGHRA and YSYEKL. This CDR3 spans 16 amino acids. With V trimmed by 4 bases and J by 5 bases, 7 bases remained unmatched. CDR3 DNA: TGCGCCAGCAGCCCATCCGGACAGGGCCATAATTCACCCCTCCACTTT. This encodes CASSPSGQGHNSPLHF.

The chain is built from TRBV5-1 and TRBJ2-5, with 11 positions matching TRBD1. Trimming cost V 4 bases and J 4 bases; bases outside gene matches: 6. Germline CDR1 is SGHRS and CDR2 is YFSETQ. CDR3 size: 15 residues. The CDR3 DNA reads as TGCGCCAGCAGCCCGGACAGGGGGCGGGGAGAGACCCAGTACTTC. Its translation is CASSPDRGRGETQYF.

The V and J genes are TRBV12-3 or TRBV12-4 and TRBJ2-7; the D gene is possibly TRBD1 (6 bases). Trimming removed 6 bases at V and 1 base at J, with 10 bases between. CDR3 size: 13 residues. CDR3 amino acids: CASSRDNSYEQYF. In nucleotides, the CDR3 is TGTGCCAGCAGCCGGGACAATTCCTACGAGCAGTACTTC.

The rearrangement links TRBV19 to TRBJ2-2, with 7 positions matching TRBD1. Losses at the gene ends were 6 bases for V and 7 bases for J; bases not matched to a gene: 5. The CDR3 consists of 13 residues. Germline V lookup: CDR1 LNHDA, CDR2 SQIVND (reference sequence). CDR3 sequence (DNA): TGTGCCAGTAGCCGACAGGGTATCGGGGAGCTGTTTTTT. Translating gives CASSRQGIGELFF.

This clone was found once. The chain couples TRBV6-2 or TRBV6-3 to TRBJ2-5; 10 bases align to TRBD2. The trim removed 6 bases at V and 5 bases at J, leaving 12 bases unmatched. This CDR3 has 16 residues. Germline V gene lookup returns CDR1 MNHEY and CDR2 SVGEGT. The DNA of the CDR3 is TGTGCCAGCAGCCCTACCCCTCATAGCGGGAGGGAGACCCAGTACTTC. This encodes CASSPTPHSGRETQYF.

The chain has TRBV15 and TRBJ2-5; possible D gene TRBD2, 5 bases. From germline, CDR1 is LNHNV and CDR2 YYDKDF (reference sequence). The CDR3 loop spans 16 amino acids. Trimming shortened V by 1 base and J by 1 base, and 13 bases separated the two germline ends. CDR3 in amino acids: CATSRGRSGPQETQYF. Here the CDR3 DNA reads TGTGCCACCAGCAGAGGTAGAAGCGGACCCCAAGAGACCCAGTACTTC.

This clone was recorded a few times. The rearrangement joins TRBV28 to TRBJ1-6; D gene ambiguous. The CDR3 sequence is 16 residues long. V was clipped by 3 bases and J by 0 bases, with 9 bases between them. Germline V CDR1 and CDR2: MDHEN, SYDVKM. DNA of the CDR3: TGTGCCAGCAGTTTTTCCATTAGCTCCTATAATTCACCCCTCCACTTT. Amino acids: CASSFSISSYNSPLHF. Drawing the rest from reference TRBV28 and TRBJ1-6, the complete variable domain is DVKVTQSSRYLVKRTGEKVFLECVQDMDHENMFWYRQDPGLGLRLIYFSYDVKMKEKGDIPEGYSVSREKKERFSLILESASTNQTSMYLCASSFSISSYNSPLHFGNGTRLTVT.

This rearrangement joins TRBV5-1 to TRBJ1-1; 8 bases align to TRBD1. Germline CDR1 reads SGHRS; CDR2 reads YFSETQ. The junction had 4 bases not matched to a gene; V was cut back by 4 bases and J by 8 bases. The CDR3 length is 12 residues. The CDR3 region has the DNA TGCGCCAGCAGCACTAACAGGGGGGAAGCTTTCTTT. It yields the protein CASSTNRGEAFF.